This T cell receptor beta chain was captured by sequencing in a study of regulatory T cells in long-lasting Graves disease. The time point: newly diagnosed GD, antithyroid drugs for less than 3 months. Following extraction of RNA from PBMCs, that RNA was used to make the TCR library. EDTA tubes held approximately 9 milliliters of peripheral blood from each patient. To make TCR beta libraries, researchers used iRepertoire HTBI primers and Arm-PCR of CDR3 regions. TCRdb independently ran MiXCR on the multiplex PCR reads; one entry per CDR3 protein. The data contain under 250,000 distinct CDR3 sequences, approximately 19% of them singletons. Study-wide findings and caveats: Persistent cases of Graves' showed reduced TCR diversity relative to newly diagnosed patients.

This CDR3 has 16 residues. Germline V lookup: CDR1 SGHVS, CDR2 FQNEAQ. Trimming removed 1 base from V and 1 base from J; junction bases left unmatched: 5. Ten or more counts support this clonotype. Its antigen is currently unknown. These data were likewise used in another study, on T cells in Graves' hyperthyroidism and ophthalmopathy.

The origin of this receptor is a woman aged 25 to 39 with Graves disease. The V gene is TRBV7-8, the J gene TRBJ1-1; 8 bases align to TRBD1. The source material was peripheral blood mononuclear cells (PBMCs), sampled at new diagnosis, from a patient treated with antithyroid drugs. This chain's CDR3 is CASSLDRTGQNTEAFF. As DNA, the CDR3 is TGTGCCAGCAGCTTAGATAGGACAGGGCAGAACACTGAAGCTTTCTTT.